This TCR beta chain emerged from a study of T cells in localized non-small cell lung cancer. General study findings and limits: Owing to sequencing of a solitary tumor region, heterogeneity cannot be discounted. Of the top 100 tumor clones, median roughly 60 were in adjacent lung, about 30 among its top 100. Uninvolved neighboring lung showed the greatest T cell clonality, exceeding tumor.

CDR1 and CDR2 from the germline V gene are SQVTM and ANQGSEA. This CDR3 region has 15 residues. After removal of 7 bases from V and 5 bases from J, the junction contained 14 bases not matched to a gene. This clone was found once. Its specificity is not known. Some clones are missing from TCRdb's copy, which holds only in-frame ones; the method was immunoSEQ multiplex PCR. The sample records 70,000 to 75,000 clones, approximately 88% being singletons. This sequence originates from a female donor aged 60 or older with stage I lung adenocarcinoma. The chain employs TRBV29-1 and TRBJ2-1, with 7 bases that match TRBD2. The specimen was peripheral blood, collected before any cancer treatment. Here the CDR3 reads CSAGEGSGGHNEQFF. The CDR3 nucleotides read TGCAGCGCCGGGGAGGGTAGCGGAGGGCACAATGAGCAGTTCTTC.